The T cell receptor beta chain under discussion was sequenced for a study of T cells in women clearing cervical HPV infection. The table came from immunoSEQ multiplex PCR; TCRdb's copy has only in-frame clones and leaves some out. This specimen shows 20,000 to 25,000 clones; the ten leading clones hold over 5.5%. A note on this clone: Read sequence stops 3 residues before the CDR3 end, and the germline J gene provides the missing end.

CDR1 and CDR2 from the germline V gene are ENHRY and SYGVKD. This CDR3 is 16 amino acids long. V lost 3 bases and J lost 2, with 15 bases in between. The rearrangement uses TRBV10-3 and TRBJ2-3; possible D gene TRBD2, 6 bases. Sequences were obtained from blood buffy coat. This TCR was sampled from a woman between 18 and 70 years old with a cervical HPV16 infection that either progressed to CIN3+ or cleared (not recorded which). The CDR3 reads CAISDPGRTTTDTQYF. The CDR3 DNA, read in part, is TGTGCCATCAGTGACCCGGGACGGACTACCACAGATACG.